What follows are 21 T cell receptor beta chains derived from one specimen sequenced in a study of T cell repertoires in cytomegalovirus infection. No antigen has been assigned to these receptors. TCRdb itself ran the reads through MiXCR, one entry per CDR3 protein. The table lists 450,000 to 550,000 distinct CDR3 sequences, roughly 42% of them singletons. The material was cultured PBMCs, obtained from culture after CMV antigen stimulation. The receptors were sampled from a human donor in good health (CMV status not recorded). Some clones in this sample may be carry-over from other donors' samples.

This clonotype occurred a few times. The chain combines TRBV7-2 with TRBJ1-5; D perhaps matches TRBD1 (5 bases). The CDR3 spans 15 residues. V was trimmed by 2 bases and J by 4 bases, leaving 12 bases between them. Germline CDR1 reads SGHTA; CDR2 reads FQGNSA. The CDR3 sequence: CASSLMLGGNQPQHF. Here the CDR3 DNA reads TGTGCCAGCAGCTTAATGCTTGGGGGGAATCAGCCCCAGCATTTT.

In this sample, this clonotype turned up a few times. The genes are TRBV7-2 and TRBJ2-1; 7 bases are a match to TRBD2. V gave up 3 bases and J gave up 10 bases; unmatched junction bases: 12. CDR3 size: 15 residues. The germline V gene encodes CDR1 SGHTA and CDR2 FQGNSA. The CDR3 region has the DNA TGTGCCAGCAGCTTGACGGGGAGCGGGGCTGGAGAGCAGTTCTTC. Amino acids: CASSLTGSGAGEQFF.

The V and J genes are TRBV6-1 and TRBJ2-7; maybe TRBD1 (5 bases). Germline CDR1 and CDR2: MNHNS and SASEGT. Trimming cost V 5 bases and J 7 bases, with 15 bases left between them. This CDR3 has 13 residues. The chain's CDR3 is CASSRGNSKEQYF. Here the CDR3 DNA reads TGTGCCAGCAGTAGGGGCAATTCGAAGGAGCAGTACTTC.

This clonotype appeared a few times. V is TRBV7-2 and J is TRBJ2-7, with a tentative D call TRBD2 (8 bases). The ends were cut back, 5 bases at V and 2 bases at J, with 22 bases in the middle. The CDR3 loop spans 17 amino acids. Germline lookup yields CDR1 SGHTA and CDR2 FQGNSA. CDR3 amino acids: CASSPRGGVRGPYEQYF. The CDR3 DNA reads TGTGCCAGCAGCCCCCGGGGGGGTGTGAGGGGGCCCTACGAGCAGTACTTC.

This chain uses TRBV2 with TRBJ2-7, with D possibly being TRBD1 (6 bases). V dropped 7 bases and J dropped 7 bases, with 17 bases sitting between them. Germline V CDR1 and CDR2: SNHLY, FYNNEI. The CDR3 loop spans 13 amino acids. The DNA of the CDR3 is TGTGCCAGCAACGGGGAGAGGGGGTCTGAGCAGTACTTC. Translated, it gives CASNGERGSEQYF.

The CDR3 DNA is TGTGCTAGTGGTTTGGTACTGGGCCGGGATGGGAACACCGGGGAGCTGTTTTTT. Its protein is CASGLVLGRDGNTGELFF. The genes are TRBV12-5 and TRBJ2-2; D possibly corresponds to TRBD2 (5 bases). Deletions cut 0 bases from V and 1 base from J, with 15 bases between. The CDR3 has 18 residues. The germline V gene encodes CDR1 LGHNT and CDR2 FRNRAP.

This chain connects TRBV7-9 to TRBJ1-5; 9 bases match TRBD1. Germline V CDR1 and CDR2: SEHNR, FQNEAQ (reference sequence). V lost 3 bases to trimming and J lost 3 bases; unmatched junction nucleotides: 12. The CDR3 is made up of 18 amino acids. CDR3 region: CASSFSGQGASLNQPQHF. The CDR3 coding sequence is TGTGCCAGCAGCTTCTCGGGACAGGGCGCGTCCCTCAATCAGCCCCAGCATTTT.

This clonotype was detected only a few times. The V call is TRBV5-1, the J call TRBJ2-5, with a possible D match to TRBD2 (6 bases). The CDR3 extends over 14 amino acids. Germline lookup yields CDR1 SGHRS and CDR2 YFSETQ. V was pared by 0 bases and J by 5 bases, with 11 bases between. The CDR3 coding sequence is TGCGCCAGCAGCTTGGAGCCGGGGGACGAGACCCAGTACTTC. Translation: CASSLEPGDETQYF.

The rearrangement links TRBV7-8 to TRBJ1-5; D perhaps matches TRBD1 (5 bases). Germline V gives CDR1 SGHVS, CDR2 FQNEAQ. V dropped 7 bases and J dropped 4 bases, with 17 bases sitting between them. The CDR3 is made up of 15 amino acids. CDR3 protein: CASIPGRQLNQPQHF. CDR3 nucleotides: TGTGCCAGCATCCCTGGGAGACAGTTGAATCAGCCCCAGCATTTT.

CDR3 loop: CASSYLGQGSYEQYF. In nucleotides, the CDR3 is TGTGCCAGCAGTTACCTTGGACAGGGTTCCTACGAGCAGTACTTC. This chain links TRBV6-2 or TRBV6-3 with TRBJ2-7, with 8 bases that match TRBD1. This CDR3 is built from 15 residues. V trimming: 2 bases; J trimming: 1 base; junction bases outside the gene matches: 4. Germline CDR1 and CDR2: MNHEY and SVGEGT.

The chain carries TRBV19 and TRBJ1-1; no firm D call. The CDR3 consists of 12 residues. V lost 1 base and J 3 bases, leaving 3 bases between the germline ends. Germline V lookup: CDR1 LNHDA, CDR2 SQIVND (reference sequence). The CDR3 DNA follows: TGTGCCAGTAGTATAGTTGACACTGAAGCTTTCTTT. Protein sequence: CASSIVDTEAFF.

The V gene is TRBV7-6, the J gene TRBJ2-2, with 9 bases lining up with TRBD1. The CDR3 totals 15 residues. Trimming cost V 3 bases and J 9 bases; bases outside gene matches: 8. Germline CDR1 SGHVS, CDR2 FNYEAQ. CDR3 sequence: CASSFGTGLGRELFF. As DNA, the CDR3 is TGTGCCAGCAGCTTCGGGACAGGGCTAGGCAGGGAGCTGTTTTTT.

This rearrangement joins TRBV20-1 to TRBJ1-2; D is undetermined. CDR1 DFQATT and CDR2 SNEGSKA come from the germline V gene (reference sequence). Trimming removed 7 bases from V and 4 bases from J, with 13 bases in between. The CDR3 totals 12 residues. This CDR3 is CSGVQALYGYTF. In nucleotides, the CDR3 is TGCAGTGGAGTGCAGGCACTCTATGGCTACACCTTC.

A few counts support this clonotype. The chain joins TRBV11-2 to TRBJ2-7, with TRBD1 matching 7 bases. With V trimmed by 5 bases and J by 3 bases, 10 bases remained unmatched. Germline CDR1 reads SGHAT; CDR2 reads FQNNGV. This CDR3 region has 15 residues. CDR3: CASSRNGGQVYEQYF. The CDR3 DNA reads TGTGCCAGCAGCCGTAACGGAGGACAGGTCTACGAGCAGTACTTC.

V gene TRBV7-4 combines with J gene TRBJ1-2; 9 nucleotides agree with TRBD1. With 2 bases clipped from V and 3 bases from J, the junction kept 4 bases outside the gene matches. From germline, CDR1 is SGHVT and CDR2 SQSDAQ. This CDR3 comprises 15 residues. The CDR3 loop is CASSLPTGGDYGYTF. Here the CDR3 DNA reads TGTGCCAGCAGCTTACCAACAGGGGGCGACTATGGCTACACCTTC.

The table lists this clonotype with a few counts. The chain uses TRBV19 and TRBJ1-5; D gene unclear. CDR3 length equals 13 residues. Germline CDR1 LNHDA, CDR2 SQIVND (reference sequence). Trimming left V 2 bases short and J 4 bases short, with 6 bases between. The CDR3, as DNA: TGTGCCAGTAGTATACGGGGAAATCAGCCCCAGCATTTT. Residues: CASSIRGNQPQHF.

V and J are TRBV10-3 and TRBJ1-2; D gene uncertain. V was pared by 8 bases and J by 10 bases, with 17 bases between. This CDR3 region has 12 residues. Germline-derived CDR1 and CDR2 are ENHRY and SYGVKD. DNA for the CDR3: TGTGCCATCGCCCCCTCAGGAGGCACCTACACCTTC. This translates into CAIAPSGGTYTF.

This chain links TRBV4-1 with TRBJ2-7; 9 bases are a match to TRBD2. V gave up 1 base and J gave up 1 base; unmatched junction bases: 8. Looked up from germline, CDR1 is MGHRA and CDR2 is YSYEKL. CDR3 size: 17 residues. The CDR3 coding sequence is TGCGCCAGCAGCCAAGTCGGGCCAGCGGGGGGTTCCTACGAGCAGTACTTC. It is translated as CASSQVGPAGGSYEQYF.

A few counts support this clonotype. V usage is TRBV7-2 and J usage is TRBJ2-7; TRBD2 is a possible D gene (6 bases). Germline CDR1 and CDR2: SGHTA and FQGNSA. This CDR3 contains 16 residues. V was clipped by 4 bases and J by 0 bases, with 16 bases between them. CDR3 in amino acids: CASSSNVGLISYEQYF. Written as DNA, the CDR3 is TGTGCCAGCAGCTCCAACGTTGGACTAATCTCCTACGAGCAGTACTTC.

The chain is built from TRBV10-3 and TRBJ1-1, with D possibly TRBD1 on 5 matching bases. This CDR3 contains 14 residues. Germline values: CDR1 ENHRY, CDR2 SYGVKD. V was pared by 3 bases and J by 1 base, with 9 bases between. In nucleotides, the CDR3 is TGTGCCATCAGTGACCTACAGGAGAACACTGAAGCTTTCTTT. Protein sequence: CAISDLQENTEAFF.

V and J are TRBV7-2 and TRBJ2-7, with D perhaps matching TRBD1 (6 bases). V was shortened by 1 base and J by 0 bases, with 16 bases between the two germline ends. The CDR3 spans 17 residues. From germline, CDR1 is SGHTA and CDR2 FQGNSA. The CDR3 DNA reads as TGTGCCAGCAGCTTAGACAGGGACCCTTTACTCTCCTACGAGCAGTACTTC. Encoded protein: CASSLDRDPLLSYEQYF. Looking up the rest from reference TRBV7-2 and TRBJ2-7 gives the full variable domain: GAGVSQSPSNKVTEKGKDVELRCDPISGHTALYWYRQSLGQGLEFLIYFQGNSAPDKSGLPSDRFSAERTGGSVSTLTIQRTQQEDSAVYLCASSLDRDPLLSYEQYFGPGTRLTVT.